This TCR beta chain was obtained from a study of shared clonotypes between healthy human individuals (dated by TCRdb to the early 2020s). Turning to the overall study: The cohort comprised two women and a few men aged 18 to 49 years. The study deeply sequenced blood TCR repertoires of about 5 healthy adults to estimate repertoire size and the extent of clonotype sharing between individuals. To increase sequencing depth and limit assay-specific biases, TCR repertoire library preparation and sequencing were carried out by different laboratories using diverse techniques. Between about 0.94 and 8.9 billion PBMCs per donor were obtained by leukapheresis. Per donor, three plates each were used for CD4 naive and CD4 memory, two for CD8 naive, and one for CD8 memory. The research as a whole found: Pairwise subsampling indicated that sequencing depth was expected to affect the degree of clonotype sharing among donors. When several donors were compared, the shared fraction of clonotypes was about 5% for naive CD4, 3% to 4% for naive CD8, more than 2% for memory CD4, and roughly 0.43% for memory CD8. Incomplete sequencing was indicated by rarefaction of sorted-subset datasets, despite the large sequencing depth. Only blood was sampled, and tissue TCR repertoires likely differ from those in blood. Estimated clonotype richness was generally larger for naive than for memory subsets. The genetic and exposure-history diversity represented was limited by the small number of donors. Compared with non-shared clonotypes, clonotypes shared by all four sorted-subset donors had higher generation probabilities.

Notes on this clone: Its antigen is currently not known. No much larger clone exists at a distance of one base, and base qualities are not known.

For the CD8 naive samples, CD45RO-negative cells were positively selected for CCR7, yielding a CD45RA+CCR7+ population from which TemRA cells were excluded. The donors were healthy, HIV-negative adults who had no recently reported acute infections or vaccinations. Only Caucasian adults living in Nashville, Tennessee, USA were represented among the donors. Blood was collected by leukapheresis, and PBMCs were isolated by Ficoll-Histopaque density gradient centrifugation and then cryopreserved in liquid nitrogen vapor phase. Analytical flow cytometry was used to check the purity and quantity of each magnetically sorted T cell population. Genomic DNA was isolated from each sorted fraction and quantified by UV absorbance on a Nanodrop 2000c. The V and J ends are trimmed by 1 base and 7 bases, leaving 11 bases between them. Spanning cysteine to phenylalanine, the CDR3 consists of 13 amino acids. Of all the DNA, just the CDR3 is kept, 39 bases in frame from base 1. CDR1 and CDR2 are drawn from the germline V gene (reference sequence): GTSNPN, SVGIG.

Using the deep immunoSEQ assay, TCR CDR3 regions were amplified from genomic DNA by multiplex PCR. Extracted genomic DNA from each cell subset was spread evenly across all wells of several immunoSEQ 96-well plates, with each plate serving as a replicate. For sorted subsets, 200 to 250 ng genomic DNA, equal to approximately 30,000 T cell genomes, was loaded into each replicate PCR. Purified libraries were measured with a Qubit 3.0 fluorometer, size-checked on a Bioanalyzer 2100, and measured again with the KAPA Library Quantification kit. Every immunoSEQ 96-well plate was sequenced on a dedicated single-read 150-cycle Illumina NextSeq 550 flow cell. Per the original workflow: Because only junctional sequences without quality scores were contained in the immunoSEQ output, filtering matching that applied to full-length reads could not be performed. Sequences were annotated with PyIR, a Python wrapper for IgBLAST v1.9, using IMGT germline references to assign V/J genes and CDR3. Any read was removed if the V/J assignment was weak (E-value above 1e-6), the CDR3 was missing, or the read contained stop codons, out-of-frame junctions, or ambiguous translated residues. V3J clonotypes were defined as sequences sharing the same inferred V gene, J gene, and CDR3 amino acid sequence. The percentage overlap between two repertoires was calculated by dividing the number of shared unique clonotypes by the size of the smaller repertoire. Repertoire richness was assessed with RTK rarefaction, the Chao1 estimator, and Recon v2.1 estimates of unobserved clonotypes. Generation probabilities were computed with OLGA for all TCRbeta clonotypes obtained by the gDNA method from a handful of donors. Here the immuneACCESS table is served through TCRdb, limited to in-frame sequences with V and J called. Missing clones are a known gap in these copies; in checked studies unresolved V genes cover under half, and the rest lacks a known reason. V, J and clone size derive from that table, while D and trimming were established from the DNA sequence. For this sample the table gives around 580,000 clones, of which 95% to 98% were detected only once. The ten largest clones represent around 0.3% of the sample.

Source material: naive CD8+ T cells sorted from blood. This sample's cell subset or site label indicates: CD45RA+CCR7+. The chain uses TRBV30 and TRBJ1-5; D gene: possibly TRBD1, on 5 matching bases. The receptor was derived from a man aged 25 to 40 in good health. CDR3 protein: CAWSGGGGQPQHF. In nucleotide form, the sequence is TGTGCCTGGAGTGGCGGGGGAGGGCAGCCCCAGCATTTT.